A single TCR beta chain is shown here with its context. Antigen specificity is unknown. The read comes to an end 3 residues before the CDR3 does, leaving the germline J gene to fill in the end. This table comes from immunoSEQ multiplex PCR, and its TCRdb copy is limited to in-frame clones, with some not included. With roughly 40,000 clones in the sample, the ten largest clones hold 5.8%. This CDR3 comprises 13 residues. CDR1 is SGHTA, CDR2 FQGNSA, per germline. Trimming shortened V by 2 bases and J by 10 bases, and 11 bases separated the two germline ends. All donors had a single incident cervical HPV16 infection, not prevalent. This specimen comes from a study of T cells in women clearing cervical HPV infection. For the study at large: Blood came at first lesion visit for cases, post-clearance for controls.

General study results and limits: A classifier using richness and V gene abundances reached an AUC of roughly 0.83. Effector/memory and HPV-specific T cells were not isolated, and association timing is unknown.

The rearrangement joins TRBV7-2 to TRBJ2-2; a possible D gene is TRBD1 (6 bases). The source material was blood buffy coat. This TCR was recovered from a woman between 18 and 69 years old with a cervical HPV16 infection that either progressed to CIN3+ or cleared (not recorded which). This CDR3 is CASSLRGTKELFF. CDR3 DNA (partial): TGTGCCAGCAGCTTAAGAGGGACAAAGGAG.